The sequence of this T cell receptor beta chain was determined in a study of blood T cells in healthy people across ages. Each donor supplied roughly 9.2 milliliters of peripheral blood. Combining a sample-barcoded 5' primer with a J-beta primer mix, a second PCR ran for roughly 6 to 12 cycles. TCRdb processed the 5' RACE reads anew with MiXCR; each CDR3 protein has one entry. The repertoire includes 800,000 to 950,000 distinct CDR3 sequences, 25% to 35% of them detected once, and around 9.6% sits in the top ten. The CDR3 has 11 residues. V dropped 6 bases and J dropped 4 bases, with 6 bases sitting between them. Looked up from germline, CDR1 is SGHTA and CDR2 is FQGNSA. Many counts were recorded for this clonotype. These data were also reused for a study on T cells of mothers and their children. That source notes: Persistent microchimeric T cell clones were sought, and none were detected.

The chain recombines TRBV7-2 with TRBJ1-2; no clear D gene. The clonotype comes from a woman between 40 and 50 years old in good health. The sequenced material came from blood. The CDR3 DNA sequence: TGTGCCAGCAGTCCCAGCTATGGCTACACCTTC. Amino acid sequence: CASSPSYGYTF.